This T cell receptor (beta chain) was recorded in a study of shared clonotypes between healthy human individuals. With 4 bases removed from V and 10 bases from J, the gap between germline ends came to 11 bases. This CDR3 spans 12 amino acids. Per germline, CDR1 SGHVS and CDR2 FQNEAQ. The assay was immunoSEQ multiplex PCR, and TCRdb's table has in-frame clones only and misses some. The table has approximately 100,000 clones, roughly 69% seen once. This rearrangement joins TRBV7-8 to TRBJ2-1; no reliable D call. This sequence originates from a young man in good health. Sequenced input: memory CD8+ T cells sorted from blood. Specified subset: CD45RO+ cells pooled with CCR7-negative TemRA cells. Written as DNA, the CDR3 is TGTGCCAGCAGCTCTTCTAATCGAGAGCAGTTCTTC. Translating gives CASSSSNREQFF.